This is a list of T cell receptor beta chains from one sample in a study of Graves' ophthalmopathy and Graves' hyperthyroidism. TCRdb re-called the multiplex PCR reads with MiXCR, one entry per CDR3 protein. In the table there are about 1.2 million distinct CDR3 sequences, less than 45% of which are singletons. Sequenced: peripheral blood or thyroid tissue (not recorded which). The receptors shown here come from an adult man with Graves' hyperthyroidism. Each CDR3 is given with its conserved first and last residue. The D gene is left open where the match is weak. Expanded clones get a size class; other rows say once, few or many, or leave the size out.

j_call: TRBJ2-2; d_call: NA; v_call: TRBV10-3; clone_size: many; cdr3_aa: CAISAPVLRGGELFF; cdr3_nt: TGTGCCATCAGCGCCCCCGTCTTACGCGGCGGGGAGCTGTTTTTT
j_call: TRBJ1-2; d_call: NA; v_call: TRBV12-3/TRBV12-4; clone_size: few; cdr3_aa: CASSSPPGTGGYTF; cdr3_nt: TGTGCCAGCAGCTCCCCGCCGGGCACCGGTGGCTACACCTTC
j_call: TRBJ1-1; d_call: NA; v_call: TRBV20-1; clone_size: NA; cdr3_aa: CSATRPSVGGIEAFF; cdr3_nt: TGCAGTGCTACGCGACCGAGCGTAGGGGGGATTGAAGCTTTCTTT
j_call: TRBJ2-5; d_call: NA; v_call: TRBV6-5; clone_size: few; cdr3_aa: CASSYSTEGGETQYF; cdr3_nt: TGTGCCAGCAGTTACTCGACTGAAGGGGGGGAGACCCAGTACTTC
j_call: TRBJ2-7; d_call: TRBD2; v_call: TRBV9; clone_size: NA; cdr3_aa: CASSVGPSGGSYEQYF; cdr3_nt: TGTGCCAGCAGCGTAGGCCCTAGCGGGGGATCCTACGAGCAGTACTTC
j_call: TRBJ1-1; d_call: NA; v_call: TRBV5-1; clone_size: many; cdr3_aa: CASSLRTDDTEAFF; cdr3_nt: TGCGCCAGCAGCTTACGGACAGACGACACTGAAGCTTTCTTT
j_call: TRBJ2-5; d_call: TRBD2; v_call: TRBV4-2; clone_size: few; cdr3_aa: CASSQVWRGSQGTQYF; cdr3_nt: TGTGCCAGCAGCCAAGTCTGGCGGGGGAGCCAAGGGACCCAGTACTTC
j_call: TRBJ1-2; d_call: NA; v_call: TRBV20-1; clone_size: many; cdr3_aa: CSAKVSAGGYTF; cdr3_nt: TGCAGTGCTAAGGTCTCAGCAGGTGGCTACACCTTC
j_call: TRBJ2-7; d_call: TRBD2; v_call: TRBV5-1; clone_size: many; cdr3_aa: CASSSLAGENEQYF; cdr3_nt: TGCGCCAGCAGCTCACTAGCGGGAGAGAACGAGCAGTACTTC
j_call: TRBJ2-7; d_call: NA; v_call: TRBV27; clone_size: NA; cdr3_aa: CASSWYEQYF; cdr3_nt: TGTGCCAGCTCTTGGTACGAGCAGTACTTC
j_call: TRBJ1-6; d_call: NA; v_call: TRBV11-2; clone_size: NA; cdr3_aa: CASGHRAPPLHF; cdr3_nt: TGTGCCAGCGGTCACAGGGCCCCTCCCCTCCACTTT
j_call: TRBJ2-7; d_call: TRBD1; v_call: TRBV20-1; clone_size: many; cdr3_aa: CSARSRFLGQGAYEQYF; cdr3_nt: TGCAGTGCTAGAAGTCGCTTTTTGGGACAGGGGGCCTACGAGCAGTACTTC
j_call: TRBJ2-5; d_call: NA; v_call: TRBV13; clone_size: few; cdr3_aa: CASSLDRGKQETQYF; cdr3_nt: TGTGCCAGCAGCTTAGATAGGGGCAAACAAGAGACCCAGTACTTC
j_call: TRBJ2-6; d_call: TRBD1; v_call: TRBV11-2; clone_size: NA; cdr3_aa: CASSLQGARRANVLTF; cdr3_nt: TGTGCCAGCAGCCTACAGGGGGCGCGCAGGGCCAACGTCCTGACTTTC
j_call: TRBJ2-6; d_call: NA; v_call: TRBV29-1; clone_size: NA; cdr3_aa: CSVEEDGANVLTF; cdr3_nt: TGCAGCGTTGAAGAGGACGGGGCCAACGTCCTGACTTTC
j_call: TRBJ1-2; d_call: NA; v_call: TRBV14; clone_size: many; cdr3_aa: CASSAHEYGYTF; cdr3_nt: TGTGCCAGCAGCGCTCATGAGTATGGCTACACCTTC
j_call: TRBJ2-5; d_call: NA; v_call: TRBV24-1; clone_size: NA; cdr3_aa: CATGEKETQYF; cdr3_nt: TGTGCCACCGGGGAAAAAGAGACCCAGTACTTC
j_call: TRBJ1-5; d_call: NA; v_call: TRBV29-1; clone_size: few; cdr3_aa: CSVGGHGEQPQHF; cdr3_nt: TGCAGCGTTGGGGGACACGGCGAACAGCCCCAGCATTTT
j_call: TRBJ1-1; d_call: NA; v_call: TRBV10-3; clone_size: many; cdr3_aa: CAISEWGLAFF; cdr3_nt: TGTGCCATCAGTGAGTGGGGGCTCGCTTTCTTT
j_call: TRBJ1-5; d_call: TRBD1; v_call: TRBV4-1; clone_size: NA; cdr3_aa: CASSQAHSTGQLNQPQHF; cdr3_nt: TGCGCCAGCAGCCAAGCTCACTCGACGGGACAGCTCAATCAGCCCCAGCATTTT
j_call: TRBJ1-6; d_call: NA; v_call: TRBV30; clone_size: NA; cdr3_aa: CAWSGSGNSPLHF; cdr3_nt: TGTGCCTGGAGTGGGAGTGGTAATTCACCCCTCCACTTT
j_call: TRBJ1-3; d_call: NA; v_call: TRBV7-2; clone_size: many; cdr3_aa: CASSLASTAGGIYF; cdr3_nt: TGTGCCAGCAGTCTAGCTTCTACAGCTGGAGGCATATATTTT
j_call: TRBJ2-7; d_call: TRBD1; v_call: TRBV15; clone_size: NA; cdr3_aa: CATSRKPRTGREQYF; cdr3_nt: TGTGCCACCAGCAGAAAACCCCGGACAGGGCGCGAGCAGTACTTC
j_call: TRBJ2-7; d_call: NA; v_call: TRBV15; clone_size: NA; cdr3_aa: CATSRVIVQGPHEQYF; cdr3_nt: TGTGCCACCAGCAGAGTCATTGTACAGGGTCCCCACGAGCAGTACTTC
j_call: TRBJ2-7; d_call: NA; v_call: TRBV4-2; clone_size: NA; cdr3_aa: CASSQGETREQYF; cdr3_nt: TGTGCCAGCAGCCAAGGAGAGACTAGGGAGCAGTACTTC
j_call: TRBJ2-5; d_call: NA; v_call: TRBV7-2; clone_size: NA; cdr3_aa: CASSLFTQEGEKTQYF; cdr3_nt: TGTGCCAGCAGCTTATTCACGCAGGAGGGGGAAAAGACCCAGTACTTC
j_call: TRBJ2-7; d_call: NA; v_call: TRBV11-2; clone_size: many; cdr3_aa: CASSLEAGQHYEQYF; cdr3_nt: TGTGCCAGCAGCTTAGAGGCAGGGCAGCACTACGAGCAGTACTTC
j_call: TRBJ2-7; d_call: TRBD2; v_call: TRBV11-2; clone_size: NA; cdr3_aa: CASRVAGGNLYEQYF; cdr3_nt: TGTGCCAGCAGGGTGGCGGGGGGCAATCTATACGAGCAGTACTTC
j_call: TRBJ2-7; d_call: NA; v_call: TRBV10-2; clone_size: many; cdr3_aa: CASKAAGVVHEQYF; cdr3_nt: TGCGCCAGCAAAGCGGCAGGGGTCGTCCACGAGCAGTACTTC